A selection of T cell receptor beta chains follows, all from one sample in a study of cytomegalovirus exposure and HLA in healthy donors. TCRdb keeps only in-frame clones here, not all; method: immunoSEQ multiplex PCR. The data show around 200,000 clones, approximately 80% seen once. Material for sequencing was PBMCs. These receptors all stem from a girl aged 10 to 17 in good health and CMV-seronegative. CDR3s include the opening cysteine and the closing phenylalanine or tryptophan. Each record gives: clone size, V gene, J gene, CDR3 length, CDR3 protein. Size is stated for part of the rows, as once, few or many counts, or as a class when the clone is expanded.

.	TRBV6-6	TRBJ2-1	15	CASRALRTAVNEQFF
few	TRBV5-8	TRBJ1-2	15	CASSLAGGANYGYTF
.	TRBV5-4	TRBJ2-1	14	CASSLEGRGNEQFF
.	TRBV29-1	TRBJ2-1	13	CSVGTGGFNEQFF
.	TRBV29-1	TRBJ1-1	14	CSAGTERLNTEAFF
.	TRBV2	TRBJ1-1	13	CASSAGAYTEAFF
.	TRBV29-1	TRBJ1-4	14	CSVRAGTTNEKLFF
.	TRBV7-9	TRBJ2-7	17	CASSPPRTSGRDYEQYF
.	TRBV4-1	TRBJ2-1	16	CASSQPPRGGLGEQFF
.	TRBV28	TRBJ1-4	15	CASSLAGTGFEKLFF
.	TRBV2	TRBJ1-5	14	CASRTGGGNQPQHF
.	TRBV21-1	TRBJ2-7	15	CASTQQTGHYYEQYF
.	TRBV6-1	TRBJ1-5	13	CASRPTGNQPQHF
.	TRBV28	TRBJ2-7	14	CASRGTGDNYEQYF
.	TRBV5-1	TRBJ2-7	14	CASSLGEGPYEQYF
.	TRBV15	TRBJ2-7	15	CATSRARQGDYEQYF
.	TRBV5-1	TRBJ2-5	15	CASSSSGGVGETQYF
.	TRBV6-5	TRBJ1-1	13	CASRQNGQGMAFF
few	TRBV7-9	TRBJ1-6	14	CASSLAFDNSPLHF
.	TRBV7-9	TRBJ2-7	16	CASSLAGTGKFYEQYF
.	TRBV19	TRBJ2-1	19	CASSIGAAADAYGENEQFF
.	TRBV6-1	TRBJ1-4	13	CASSGGQNEKLFF
.	TRBV6-5	TRBJ2-1	15	CASSLDRGYYNEQFF
.	TRBV9	TRBJ1-2	15	CASSARTGDHYGYTF
.	TRBV5-6	TRBJ1-2	12	CASSLTNYGYTF
few	TRBV10-1	TRBJ2-5	14	CASSSWAGGETQYF
.	TRBV19	TRBJ1-1	14	CASSGQHMNTEAFF
few	TRBV6-6	TRBJ2-2	15	CASSGGGGGVGELFF
.	TRBV23-1	TRBJ2-2	19	CASSQKRLGTGENTGELFF
.	TRBV7-8	TRBJ2-1	15	CASSLLGRVYNEQFF
few	TRBV10-1	TRBJ2-7	15	CASSDPSSDSYEQYF
.	TRBV14	TRBJ1-4	14	CASSQDLGEEKLFF
.	TRBV4-2	TRBJ1-1	16	CASSQDPGTGNTEAFF
.	TRBV4-3	TRBJ2-1	16	CASSQEGLAGYNEQFF
.	TRBV5-6	TRBJ2-5	19	CASSLVGGLGVPAKETQYF
.	TRBV6-5	TRBJ1-5	15	CASSQQGRGNQPQHF
.	TRBV30	TRBJ1-2	15	CAWRRGRGRVNGYTF